The subject of this entry is one T cell receptor beta chain. Per the authors' pipeline: The authors estimated nucleated cell counts from reference gene primer amplification. TCRdb's copy holds only in-frame clones and misses some; the assay was immunoSEQ multiplex PCR. V and J calls and clone size come straight from that table; D and trimming were deduced from the DNA. The sample records about 71,000 clones, roughly 82% being singletons. Germline trimming cut 4 bases from V and 5 bases from J; bases unmatched to any gene: 5. CDR1 and CDR2 (germline): KGHDR, SFDVKD. This CDR3 contains 15 residues. The sample comes from a study of blood T cell repertoires in COVID-19.

The source of this sequence is a woman aged 80 or over with acute or convalescent COVID-19. The sample was peripheral blood. V usage is TRBV24-1 and J usage is TRBJ2-7; 12 bases align to TRBD2. The CDR3 bases are TGTGCCACCAGTGACACGACTAGCGGGAGTAACGAGCAGTACTTC. Translation: CATSDTTSGSNEQYF.